These T cell receptor beta chains were read from a single sample in a study of radiotherapy plus CTLA-4 blockade in lung cancer. Sequencing used immunoSEQ multiplex PCR; TCRdb keeps in-frame clones, though not all of them. The table shows around 37,000 clones, with approximately 77% occurring only once. Source: peripheral blood, taken from a patient treated with radiotherapy plus ipilimumab. The receptors shown here come from a human donor with non-small cell lung cancer who had stable disease on radiotherapy plus ipilimumab. The CDR3 runs from the conserved cysteine through the conserved F or W. A D gene is named only where the DNA matches it firmly. Some rows have no size entry. The others give once, few or many, or a class for an expanded clone.

D gene: -; V gene: TRBV7-7; CDR3 length: 13; clone size: few; J gene: TRBJ1-1; CDR3 DNA: TGTGCCAGCAGCGCTAACAGGAACACTGAAGCTTTCTTT; CDR3 protein: CASSANRNTEAFF
D gene: TRBD2; V gene: TRBV29-1; CDR3 length: 18; clone size: -; J gene: TRBJ2-3; CDR3 DNA: TGCAGCGTCGGCGCGCTAGCGGGGGGCCTTGGGGGCACAGATACGCAGTATTTT; CDR3 protein: CSVGALAGGLGGTDTQYF
D gene: TRBD1; V gene: TRBV5-4; CDR3 length: 15; clone size: -; J gene: TRBJ2-1; CDR3 DNA: TGTGCCAGCAGTTTTCCGACAGGGGGCGCTAGTGAGCAGTTCTTC; CDR3 protein: CASSFPTGGASEQFF
D gene: -; V gene: TRBV19; CDR3 length: 14; clone size: once; J gene: TRBJ1-5; CDR3 DNA: TGTGCCAGTGCAACTGGGGGGTCCCCATGGCCCCAGCATTTT; CDR3 protein: CASATGGSPWPQHF
D gene: -; V gene: TRBV28; CDR3 length: 15; clone size: -; J gene: TRBJ2-3; CDR3 DNA: TGTGCCAGCAGTTTCCAGGGACTTAGCACAGATACGCAGTATTTT; CDR3 protein: CASSFQGLSTDTQYF
D gene: TRBD1; V gene: TRBV5-5; CDR3 length: 15; clone size: -; J gene: TRBJ1-2; CDR3 DNA: TGTGCCAGCAGCAACAGACAGGGGCCCCGGGGTGGCTACACCTTC; CDR3 protein: CASSNRQGPRGGYTF
D gene: -; V gene: TRBV28; CDR3 length: 13; clone size: -; J gene: TRBJ1-1; CDR3 DNA: TGTGCCAGCATAGTTTCAGGGAGGACTGAAGCTTTCTTT; CDR3 protein: CASIVSGRTEAFF
D gene: -; V gene: TRBV6-1; CDR3 length: 13; clone size: -; J gene: TRBJ1-1; CDR3 DNA: TGTGCCAGCACCCAGATCGTGGGGGCACGGGCTTTCTTT; CDR3 protein: CASTQIVGARAFF
D gene: TRBD2; V gene: TRBV7-8; CDR3 length: 17; clone size: once; J gene: TRBJ2-1; CDR3 DNA: TGTGCCAGCAGCTTAAGAGGCGGGAGCCACCTTTACAATGAGCAGTTCTTC; CDR3 protein: CASSLRGGSHLYNEQFF
D gene: TRBD1; V gene: TRBV18; CDR3 length: 15; clone size: -; J gene: TRBJ2-3; CDR3 DNA: TGTGCCAGCTCCCGACAGGGGGCCGGCACAGATACGCAGTATTTT; CDR3 protein: CASSRQGAGTDTQYF
D gene: -; V gene: TRBV7-2; CDR3 length: 13; clone size: once; J gene: TRBJ1-6; CDR3 DNA: TGTGCCAGCAGGGAAACCGGACTAGGACCCCTCCACTTT; CDR3 protein: CASRETGLGPLHF
D gene: -; V gene: TRBV11-1; CDR3 length: 15; clone size: -; J gene: TRBJ2-3; CDR3 DNA: TGTGCCAGCAGCTTCGTGGGTCAGGGGAGAGATACGCAGTATTTT; CDR3 protein: CASSFVGQGRDTQYF
D gene: -; V gene: TRBV27; CDR3 length: 16; clone size: once; J gene: TRBJ2-2; CDR3 DNA: TGTGCCAGCAGTTCCGACAGATCTCCGAACACCGGGGAGCTGTTTTTT; CDR3 protein: CASSSDRSPNTGELFF
D gene: -; V gene: TRBV14; CDR3 length: 17; clone size: -; J gene: TRBJ2-6; CDR3 DNA: TGTGCCAGCAGCGAACTTACAGGGTACTCTGGGGCCAACGTCCTGACTTTC; CDR3 protein: CASSELTGYSGANVLTF
D gene: -; V gene: TRBV2; CDR3 length: 13; clone size: -; J gene: TRBJ1-5; CDR3 DNA: TGTGCCAGCAGTCTGCGGGAACATCAGCCCCAGCATTTT; CDR3 protein: CASSLREHQPQHF
D gene: -; V gene: TRBV6-6; CDR3 length: 13; clone size: -; J gene: TRBJ2-7; CDR3 DNA: TGTGCCAGCAGTTACCCTAGTACCTACGAGCAGTACTTC; CDR3 protein: CASSYPSTYEQYF
D gene: -; V gene: TRBV6-1; CDR3 length: 15; clone size: few; J gene: TRBJ1-2; CDR3 DNA: TGTGCCAGTAAAACTCGGCGTCTCGGGGAGTATGGCTACACCTTC; CDR3 protein: CASKTRRLGEYGYTF
D gene: -; V gene: TRBV30; CDR3 length: 14; clone size: few; J gene: TRBJ1-6; CDR3 DNA: TGTGCCCTGCTAGGAGGGAACCTGAATTCACCCCTCCACTTT; CDR3 protein: CALLGGNLNSPLHF
D gene: -; V gene: TRBV6-6; CDR3 length: 14; clone size: once; J gene: TRBJ2-1; CDR3 DNA: TGTGCCAGCAGTCCACAGGGCCCCTACAATGAGCAGTTCTTC; CDR3 protein: CASSPQGPYNEQFF
D gene: TRBD2; V gene: TRBV2; CDR3 length: 12; clone size: -; J gene: TRBJ2-5; CDR3 DNA: TGTGCCAGCAGACTAGCGGAGGTGACCCAGTACTTC; CDR3 protein: CASRLAEVTQYF
D gene: -; V gene: TRBV4-1; CDR3 length: 14; clone size: -; J gene: TRBJ1-1; CDR3 DNA: TGCGCCAGCAGCCAAGAGGGCAAGAACACTGAAGCTTTCTTT; CDR3 protein: CASSQEGKNTEAFF
D gene: -; V gene: TRBV19; CDR3 length: 15; clone size: -; J gene: TRBJ1-1; CDR3 DNA: TGTGCCAGTAGTATAGCGGGACAATGGGGCACTGAAGCTTTCTTT; CDR3 protein: CASSIAGQWGTEAFF
D gene: TRBD2; V gene: TRBV10-3; CDR3 length: 21; clone size: many; J gene: TRBJ2-1; CDR3 DNA: TGTGCCATCAGCCCCGAGGTTTTCGGGACTAGCGGGGGGGCATCCTACAATGAGCAGTTCTTC; CDR3 protein: CAISPEVFGTSGGASYNEQFF
D gene: -; V gene: TRBV7-9; CDR3 length: 14; clone size: -; J gene: TRBJ1-1; CDR3 DNA: TGTGCCAGCAGCGTCCTGGGGGCGAGCACTGAAGCTTTCTTT; CDR3 protein: CASSVLGASTEAFF